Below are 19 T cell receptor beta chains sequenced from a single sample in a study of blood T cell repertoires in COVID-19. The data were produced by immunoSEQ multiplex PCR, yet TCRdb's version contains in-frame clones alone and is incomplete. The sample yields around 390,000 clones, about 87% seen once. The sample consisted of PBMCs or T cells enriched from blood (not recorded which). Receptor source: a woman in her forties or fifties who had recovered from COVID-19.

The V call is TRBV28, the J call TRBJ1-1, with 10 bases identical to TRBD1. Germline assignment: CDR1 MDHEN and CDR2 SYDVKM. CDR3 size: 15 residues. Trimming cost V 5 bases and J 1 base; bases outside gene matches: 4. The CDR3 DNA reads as TGTGCCAGCAGTCGACAGGGGGCGGCGAACACTGAAGCTTTCTTT. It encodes CASSRQGAANTEAFF.

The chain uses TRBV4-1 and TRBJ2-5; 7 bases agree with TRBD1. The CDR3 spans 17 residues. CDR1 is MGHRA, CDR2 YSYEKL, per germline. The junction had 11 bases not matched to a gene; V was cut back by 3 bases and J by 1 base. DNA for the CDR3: TGCGCCAGCAGCCAGCCATTACGGACAGGAATCCAAGAGACCCAGTACTTC. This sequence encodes CASSQPLRTGIQETQYF.

The CDR3 loop reads CATAVAGDGYSSYEQYF. The CDR3 DNA is TGTGCCACCGCGGTGGCCGGGGATGGTTATAGCTCCTACGAGCAGTACTTC. V and J are TRBV19 and TRBJ2-7, with D perhaps matching TRBD2 (5 bases). Trimming left V 10 bases short and J 0 bases short, with 25 bases between. The CDR3 length is 17 residues. Per germline, CDR1 LNHDA and CDR2 SQIVND (reference sequence). Together with reference TRBV19 and TRBJ2-7, the CDR3 gives the full variable domain: DGGITQSPKYLFRKEGQNVTLSCEQNLNHDAMYWYRQDPGQGLRLIYYSQIVNDFQKGDIAEGYSVSREKKESFPLTVTSAQKNPTAFYLCATAVAGDGYSSYEQYFGPGTRLTVT.

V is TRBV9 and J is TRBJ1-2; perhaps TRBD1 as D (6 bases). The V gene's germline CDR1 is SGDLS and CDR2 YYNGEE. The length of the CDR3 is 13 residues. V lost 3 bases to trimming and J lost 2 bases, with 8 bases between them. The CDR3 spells CASSDTGNYGYTF. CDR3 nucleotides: TGTGCCAGCAGCGATACAGGGAACTATGGCTACACCTTC.

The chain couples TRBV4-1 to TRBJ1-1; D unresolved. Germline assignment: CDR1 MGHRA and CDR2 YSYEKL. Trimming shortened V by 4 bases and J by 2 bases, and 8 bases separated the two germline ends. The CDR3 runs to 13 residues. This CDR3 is CASSRGTNTEAFF. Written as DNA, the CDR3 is TGCGCCAGCAGCCGAGGCACAAACACTGAAGCTTTCTTT.

CDR3 sequence (DNA): TGTGCCAGCAGTTTTATGGGCAAAGTGCGGGCCCTCCACTTT. It encodes CASSFMGKVRALHF. This chain uses TRBV27 with TRBJ1-6; D is ambiguous. Trimming took 3 bases from V and 14 from J, leaving 17 bases between them. This CDR3 has 14 residues. CDR1 is MNHEY and CDR2 is SMNVEV in the germline V gene (reference sequence).

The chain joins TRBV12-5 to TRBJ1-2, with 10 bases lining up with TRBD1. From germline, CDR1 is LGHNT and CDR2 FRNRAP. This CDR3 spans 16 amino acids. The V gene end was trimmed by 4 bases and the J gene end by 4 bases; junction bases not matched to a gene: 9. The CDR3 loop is CASGSTGQGISYGYTF. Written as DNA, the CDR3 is TGTGCTAGTGGTTCAACGGGACAGGGGATTTCCTATGGCTACACCTTC. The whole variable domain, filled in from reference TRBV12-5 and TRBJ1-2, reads DARVTQTPRHKVTEMGQEVTMRCQPILGHNTVFWYRQTMMQGLELLAYFRNRAPLDDSGMPKDRFSAEMPDATLATLKIQPSEPRDSAVYFCASGSTGQGISYGYTFGSGTRLTVV.

In DNA form, the CDR3 reads TGTGCCAGCAGCTTGGACGGGAACTCCTACAATGAGCAGTTCTTC. It specifies CASSLDGNSYNEQFF. The chain joins TRBV7-9 to TRBJ2-1, with a possible D match to TRBD2 (5 bases). The CDR3 has 15 residues. Germline assignment: CDR1 SEHNR and CDR2 FQNEAQ (reference sequence). V gave up 3 bases and J gave up 0 bases, with 9 bases separating them.

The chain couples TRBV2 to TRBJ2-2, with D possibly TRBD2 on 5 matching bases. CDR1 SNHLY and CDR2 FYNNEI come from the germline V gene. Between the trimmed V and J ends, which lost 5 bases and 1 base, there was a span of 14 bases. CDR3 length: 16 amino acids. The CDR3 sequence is CASSPLGLLNTGELFF. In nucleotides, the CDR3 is TGTGCCAGCAGTCCACTTGGACTCTTGAACACCGGGGAGCTGTTTTTT. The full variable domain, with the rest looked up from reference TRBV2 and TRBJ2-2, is EPEVTQTPSHQVTQMGQEVILRCVPISNHLYFYWYRQILGQKVEFLVSFYNNEISEKSEIFDDQFSVERPDGSNFTLKIRSTKLEDSAMYFCASSPLGLLNTGELFFGEGSRLTVL.

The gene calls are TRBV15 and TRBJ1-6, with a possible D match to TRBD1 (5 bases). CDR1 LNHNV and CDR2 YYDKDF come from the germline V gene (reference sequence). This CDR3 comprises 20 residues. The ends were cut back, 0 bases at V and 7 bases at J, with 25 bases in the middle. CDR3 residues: CATSRDLGGRATIGNSPLHF. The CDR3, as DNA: TGTGCCACCAGCAGAGATCTGGGCGGCAGGGCGACGATAGGGAATTCACCCCTCCACTTT.

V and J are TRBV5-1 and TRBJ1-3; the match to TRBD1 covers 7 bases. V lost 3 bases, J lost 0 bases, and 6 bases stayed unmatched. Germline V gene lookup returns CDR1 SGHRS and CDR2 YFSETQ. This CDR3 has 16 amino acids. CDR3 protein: CASSSGQFRSGNTIYF. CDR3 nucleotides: TGCGCCAGCAGCTCGGGACAGTTCCGCTCTGGAAACACCATATATTTT.

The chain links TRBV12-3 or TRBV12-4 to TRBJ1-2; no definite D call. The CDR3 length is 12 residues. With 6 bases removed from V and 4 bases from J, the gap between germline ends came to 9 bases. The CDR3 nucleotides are TGTGCCAGCAGCCACAGTTCCTATGGCTACACCTTC. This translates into CASSHSSYGYTF.

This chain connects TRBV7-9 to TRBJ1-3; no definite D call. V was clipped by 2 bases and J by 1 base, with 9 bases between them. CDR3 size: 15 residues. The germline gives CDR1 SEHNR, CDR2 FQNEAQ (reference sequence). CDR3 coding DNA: TGTGCCAGCAGCTTATTTGAGGATTCTGGAAACACCATATATTTT. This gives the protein CASSLFEDSGNTIYF.

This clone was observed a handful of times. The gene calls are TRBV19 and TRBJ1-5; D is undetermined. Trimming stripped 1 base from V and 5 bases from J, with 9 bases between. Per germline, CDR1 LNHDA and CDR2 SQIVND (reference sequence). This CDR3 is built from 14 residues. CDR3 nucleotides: TGTGCCAGTAGTATAGGGACGGGGTATCAGCCCCAGCATTTT. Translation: CASSIGTGYQPQHF.

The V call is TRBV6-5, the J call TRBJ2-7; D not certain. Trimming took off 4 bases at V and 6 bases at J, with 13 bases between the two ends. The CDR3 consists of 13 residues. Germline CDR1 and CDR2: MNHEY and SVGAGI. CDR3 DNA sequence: TGTGCCAGCAGTTTCTCCTCCGGTGGCGAGCAGTACTTC. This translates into CASSFSSGGEQYF.

The CDR3 DNA reads as TGTGCCAGTAGTCCCTGGACAGGGAGGAACTATGGCTACACCTTC. This codes for CASSPWTGRNYGYTF. This sequence joins TRBV19 and TRBJ1-2, with TRBD1 matching over 8 bases. Germline CDR1 and CDR2: LNHDA and SQIVND (reference sequence). With V trimmed by 5 bases and J by 2 bases, 7 bases remained unmatched. The CDR3 has 15 amino acids.

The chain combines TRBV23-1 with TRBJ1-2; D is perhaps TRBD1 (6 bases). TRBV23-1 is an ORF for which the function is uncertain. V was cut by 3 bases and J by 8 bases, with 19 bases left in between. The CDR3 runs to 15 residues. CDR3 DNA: TGCGCCAGCAGTCATTACAGGGTACTAGACGAGGGCTACACCTTC. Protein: CASSHYRVLDEGYTF.

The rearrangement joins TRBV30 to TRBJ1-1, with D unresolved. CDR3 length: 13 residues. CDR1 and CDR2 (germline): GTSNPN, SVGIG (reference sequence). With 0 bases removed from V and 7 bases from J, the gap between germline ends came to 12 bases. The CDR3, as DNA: TGTGCCTGGAGTGTACTCGCCAGGAATGAAGCTTTCTTT. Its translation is CAWSVLARNEAFF.

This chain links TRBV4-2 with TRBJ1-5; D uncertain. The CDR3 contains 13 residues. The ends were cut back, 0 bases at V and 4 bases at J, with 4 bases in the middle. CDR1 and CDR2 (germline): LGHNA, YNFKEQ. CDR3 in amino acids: CASSQDLNQPQHF. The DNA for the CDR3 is TGTGCCAGCAGCCAAGATCTGAATCAGCCCCAGCATTTT.